Below, 23 T cell receptor beta chains from the same sample are listed, as sequenced in a study of T cells after yellow fever vaccination. TCRdb processed the 5' RACE reads anew with MiXCR; each CDR3 protein has one entry. The sample lists over 150,000 distinct CDR3 sequences; almost 7% were seen once. The material was CD4+ T cells sorted from PBMCs, obtained 5 days after the first yellow fever vaccination. The receptors derive from a man younger than 35 who received the YFV17D yellow fever vaccine.

This clonotype was detected once. An end of the junction does not agree with germline; a read error may underlie this. The V and J genes are TRBV4-2 and TRBJ1-1; D not certain. CDR1 is LGHNA and CDR2 is YNFKEQ in the germline V gene. The CDR3 is made up of 16 amino acids. CDR3 in DNA: TGTGCCAGAAGCCTAGGATTAAGGGAGATAGACACTGAAGCTTTCTTT. Translated, it gives CARSLGLREIDTEAFF.

The table lists this clonotype with many counts. The rearrangement uses TRBV9 and TRBJ2-5; TRBD2 matches at 10 bases. This CDR3 is 15 amino acids long. The germline gives CDR1 SGDLS, CDR2 YYNGEE. The V segment lost 7 bases and the J segment 7 bases; nucleotides outside the gene matches: 13. The CDR3 loop reads CASGPSGGLSGTQYF. The DNA for the CDR3 is TGTGCCAGCGGACCTAGCGGGGGACTATCAGGGACCCAGTACTTC.

This clonotype was recorded at least ten times. The V call is TRBV19, the J call TRBJ2-7; D is unresolved. From germline, CDR1 is LNHDA and CDR2 SQIVND (reference sequence). V lost 4 bases to trimming and J lost 2 bases, with 9 bases between them. This CDR3 contains 13 residues. The CDR3 bases are TGTGCCAGTAGTAATGACGCAGCCTACGAGCAGTACTTC. It yields the protein CASSNDAAYEQYF.

The chain carries TRBV5-6 and TRBJ2-7; 12 bases are shared with TRBD2. The length of the CDR3 is 15 residues. J lost 5 bases, V lost 3 bases, and 6 bases had no gene match. Germline values: CDR1 SGHDT, CDR2 YYEEEE. The CDR3 DNA follows: TGTGCCAGCAGCTCTGGACTAGCGGGGCAGAACGAGCAGTACGTC. It specifies CASSSGLAGQNEQYV.

At least ten counts were recorded for this clonotype. This rearrangement joins TRBV5-5 to TRBJ2-4, with D possibly being TRBD1 (5 bases). CDR3 length: 15 residues. With 4 bases removed from V and 1 base from J, the gap between germline ends came to 12 bases. Germline loops: CDR1 SGHKS, CDR2 YYEKEE (reference sequence). The chain's CDR3 is CASSVGQHAKNIQYF. CDR3 in DNA: TGTGCCAGCAGCGTCGGACAACACGCCAAAAACATTCAGTACTTC.

In its sample, this clonotype was seen many times. The chain uses TRBV5-1 and TRBJ2-5, with D perhaps matching TRBD1 (6 bases). The germline CDR1 and CDR2 sequences are SGHRS and YFSETQ. There are 18 residues in the CDR3. Trimming cost V 1 base and J 5 bases, with 24 bases left between them. CDR3 loop: CASSLRSFQRGGRETQYF. In nucleotides, the CDR3 is TGCGCCAGCAGCTTGCGGTCTTTCCAACGTGGGGGCCGGGAGACCCAGTACTTC.

In nucleotides, the CDR3 is TGCGCCAGCAGCTTCCTACTGACCAGAAACACCGGGGAGCTGTTTTTT. Its translation is CASSFLLTRNTGELFF. The chain combines TRBV5-1 with TRBJ2-2; the D is unclear. Trimming removed 2 bases from V and 2 bases from J, with 13 bases in between. The CDR3 is 16 amino acids. Germline V lookup: CDR1 SGHRS, CDR2 YFSETQ.

This clonotype has ten or more counts. V usage is TRBV28 and J usage is TRBJ1-1; no definite D call. Germline values: CDR1 MDHEN, CDR2 SYDVKM. This CDR3 has 12 residues. V gave up 4 bases and J gave up 4 bases, with 7 bases separating them. Here the CDR3 DNA reads TGTGCCAGCAGTTCTCGGGCCACTGAAGCTTTCTTT. Translation: CASSSRATEAFF.

The chain employs TRBV10-3 and TRBJ2-5; D may match TRBD1 or TRBD2 (5 bases each). There are 14 residues in the CDR3. Trimming took 5 bases from V and 5 from J, leaving 15 bases between them. Germline lookup yields CDR1 ENHRY and CDR2 SYGVKD. The CDR3 DNA reads TGTGCCATCAGTAGGGACCAGAGCCGGGAGACCCAGTACTTC. Residues: CAISRDQSRETQYF.

This clonotype was seen at least ten times. The rearrangement links TRBV5-6 to TRBJ2-7; D remains unclear. Trimming stripped 1 base from V and 3 bases from J, with 5 bases between. Germline lookup yields CDR1 SGHDT and CDR2 YYEEEE. The CDR3 is made up of 12 amino acids. DNA of the CDR3: TGTGCCAGCAGCTTGTTTCGCTACGAGCAGTACTTC. This gives the protein CASSLFRYEQYF.

This clonotype was detected only a few times. This chain connects TRBV5-1 to TRBJ1-1, with D uncertain. The CDR3 extends over 13 amino acids. Germline loops: CDR1 SGHRS, CDR2 YFSETQ. V dropped 1 base and J dropped 5 bases, with 9 bases sitting between them. The CDR3: CASSLLGSTEAFF. In DNA form, the CDR3 reads TGCGCCAGCAGCTTGTTAGGGTCGACTGAAGCTTTCTTT. The entire variable domain, with the rest obtained from reference TRBV5-1 and TRBJ1-1, is as follows: KAGVTQTPRYLIKTRGQQVTLSCSPISGHRSVSWYQQTPGQGLQFLFEYFSETQRNKGNFPGRFSGRQFSNSRSEMNVSTLELGDSALYLCASSLLGSTEAFFGQGTRLTVV.

In this sample, this clonotype turned up many times. The chain links TRBV18 to TRBJ2-3; D is possibly TRBD1 or TRBD2 (5 bases each). Germline loops: CDR1 KGHSH, CDR2 LQKENI. V dropped 2 bases and J dropped 0 bases, with 15 bases sitting between them. This CDR3 has 17 residues. CDR3 sequence reads: CASSPRIHGGSTDTQYF. The CDR3, as DNA: TGTGCCAGCTCACCAAGGATCCATGGGGGTAGCACAGATACGCAGTATTTT.

The sample holds many counts of this clonotype. This chain links TRBV10-3 with TRBJ2-4; D not resolved. V lost 0 bases and J 5 bases, leaving 8 bases between the germline ends. The germline V gene has CDR1 ENHRY and CDR2 SYGVKD. This CDR3 spans 14 amino acids. This CDR3 is CAISESAQENIQYF. In nucleotides, the CDR3 is TGTGCCATCAGTGAGTCGGCGCAGGAAAACATTCAGTACTTC.

In its sample, this clonotype was seen many times. The CDR3 here is CASSQGSGPLGYGYTF. The DNA of the CDR3 is TGCGCCAGCAGCCAAGGGTCAGGCCCTCTTGGGTATGGCTACACCTTC. The chain couples TRBV4-1 to TRBJ1-2; D call uncertain. Trimming took 1 base from V and 5 from J, leaving 17 bases between them. The CDR3 extends over 16 amino acids. Germline CDR1 is MGHRA and CDR2 is YSYEKL.

The V call is TRBV7-9, the J call TRBJ2-6; D not resolved. The germline CDR1 and CDR2 sequences are SEHNR and FQNEAQ (reference sequence). The CDR3 runs to 15 residues. Trimming removed 3 bases from V and 0 bases from J, with 6 bases in between. DNA for the CDR3: TGTGCCAGCAGCTTTTGGGTCTCTGGGGCCAACGTCCTGACTTTC. As protein: CASSFWVSGANVLTF.

This clonotype was detected a few times. The genes are TRBV4-3 and TRBJ2-2; D gene unclear. Per the germline V gene, CDR1 is LGHNA and CDR2 is YSLEER. The V and J ends lost 0 bases and 8 bases respectively, with 13 bases between them. The CDR3 has 15 amino acids. The CDR3: CASSQDVGGFGELFF. In nucleotides, the CDR3 is TGCGCCAGCAGCCAAGATGTAGGCGGTTTTGGGGAGCTGTTTTTT.

This clonotype was seen ten or more times. The chain combines TRBV12-3 or TRBV12-4 with TRBJ2-3, with TRBD1 matching over 9 bases. The length of the CDR3 is 14 residues. V dropped 5 bases and J dropped 6; count of bases not matched to a gene: 6. The chain's CDR3 is CASSQDRGGDTQYF. In DNA, the CDR3 is TGTGCCAGCAGTCAGGACAGGGGAGGGGATACGCAGTATTTT.

This clonotype was picked up many times. This rearrangement joins TRBV4-1 to TRBJ1-4, with no clear D. The CDR3 covers 15 residues. The germline V gene has CDR1 MGHRA and CDR2 YSYEKL. V lost 2 bases, J lost 6 bases, and 13 bases lay in between. Here the CDR3 DNA reads TGCGCCAGCAGCCAAAGAGGAGGGTTAGATGAAAAACTGTTTTTT. It codes for CASSQRGGLDEKLFF.

This clonotype was seen a few times. The chain links TRBV20-1 to TRBJ1-1, with D perhaps matching TRBD1 (5 bases). The V and J ends lost 4 bases and 5 bases respectively, with 20 bases between them. The V gene's germline CDR1 is DFQATT and CDR2 SNEGSKA (reference sequence). This CDR3 region has 15 residues. This chain's CDR3 is CSAIKQGLRWTEAFF. The CDR3 DNA is TGCAGTGCTATAAAGCAGGGTCTCCGATGGACTGAAGCTTTCTTT.

The sample holds many counts of this clonotype. The chain is built from TRBV20-1 and TRBJ1-5; TRBD1 might be the D (5 bases). The CDR3 totals 15 residues. Germline CDR1 is DFQATT and CDR2 is SNEGSKA (reference sequence). V gave up 3 bases and J gave up 3 bases, with 15 bases separating them. CDR3 coding DNA: TGCAGTGCTAGGCCCGGGGGATCCACCAATCAGCCCCAGCATTTT. It specifies CSARPGGSTNQPQHF.

This clonotype was seen at least ten times. The chain joins TRBV3-1 to TRBJ2-5; the D call may be TRBD1 or TRBD2 (5 bases each). CDR3 size: 13 residues. V was pared by 8 bases and J by 1 base, with 11 bases between. Germline V lookup: CDR1 LGHDT, CDR2 YNNKEL (reference sequence). CDR3 DNA sequence: TGTGCCAGCGCCCCTGGGGGCCAAGAGACCCAGTACTTC. Encoded protein: CASAPGGQETQYF.

The rearrangement uses TRBV7-9 and TRBJ1-1; a weak D match, TRBD1 (6 bases). Trimming removed 5 bases at V and 4 bases at J, with 14 bases between. Germline V gene data show CDR1 as SEHNR and CDR2 as FQNEAQ (reference sequence). The CDR3 is made up of 14 amino acids. The DNA for the CDR3 is TGTGCCAGCAGCCGTTTCCAGGGGTCCACTGAAGCTTTCTTT. It specifies CASSRFQGSTEAFF.

This clonotype was recorded a few times. The chain carries TRBV6-2 or TRBV6-3 and TRBJ2-7, with no clear D. The length of the CDR3 is 13 residues. The V gene's germline CDR1 is MNHEY and CDR2 SVGEGT. The ends were cut back, 4 bases at V and 2 bases at J, with 9 bases in the middle. CDR3 residues: CASSFRPTYEQYV. Written as DNA, the CDR3 is TGTGCCAGCAGTTTTAGGCCAACCTACGAGCAGTACGTC.